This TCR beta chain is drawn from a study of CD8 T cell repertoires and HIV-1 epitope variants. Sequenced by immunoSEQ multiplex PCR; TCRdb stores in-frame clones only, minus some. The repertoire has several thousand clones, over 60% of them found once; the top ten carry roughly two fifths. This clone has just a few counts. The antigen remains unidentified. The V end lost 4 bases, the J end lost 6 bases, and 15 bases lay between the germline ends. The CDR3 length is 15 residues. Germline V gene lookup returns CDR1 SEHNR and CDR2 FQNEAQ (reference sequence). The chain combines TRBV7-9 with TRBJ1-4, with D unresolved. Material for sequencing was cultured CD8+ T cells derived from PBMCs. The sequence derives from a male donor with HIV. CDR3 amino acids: CASSYGPSRDEKLFF. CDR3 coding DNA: TGTGCCAGCAGCTATGGGCCCTCACGGGATGAAAAACTGTTTTTT.